The entry below gives a single T cell receptor (beta chain) sequence along with its context. The antigen is unknown. The data are from a study of T cell responses to AZD1222 COVID-19 vaccine. This CDR3 has 14 residues. V was cut by 0 bases and J by 6 bases, with 11 bases left in between. Germline-derived CDR1 and CDR2 are LGHNA and YNFKEQ. Study-wide points: Unmutated variant regions are reportedly targeted by nearly half of spike-specific TCRs.

TCRdb's copy holds only in-frame clones and misses some; the assay was immunoSEQ multiplex PCR. This sample has over 130,000 clones; about 91% occur once, and the top ten carry about 3.5%. This chain uses TRBV4-2 with TRBJ1-2; D is ambiguous. This TCR was sampled from an adult in good health. The sample was peripheral blood, taken on day 0 of AZD1222 vaccination. The CDR3 here is CASSQDSLRDGYTF. The CDR3 nucleotides read TGTGCCAGCAGCCAAGACAGCCTGCGGGATGGCTACACCTTC.